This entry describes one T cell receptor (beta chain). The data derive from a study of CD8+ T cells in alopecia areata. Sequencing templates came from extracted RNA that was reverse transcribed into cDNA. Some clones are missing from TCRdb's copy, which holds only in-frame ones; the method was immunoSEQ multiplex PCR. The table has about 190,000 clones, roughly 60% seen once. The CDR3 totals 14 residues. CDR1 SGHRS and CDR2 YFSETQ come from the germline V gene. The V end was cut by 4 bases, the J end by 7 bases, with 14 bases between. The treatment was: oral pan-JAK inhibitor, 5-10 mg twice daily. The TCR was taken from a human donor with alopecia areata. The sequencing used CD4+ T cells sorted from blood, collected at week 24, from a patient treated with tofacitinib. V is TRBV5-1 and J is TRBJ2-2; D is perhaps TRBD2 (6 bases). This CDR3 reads CASSSSSDHGELFF. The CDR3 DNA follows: TGCGCCAGCAGCAGCTCTAGCGACCACGGGGAGCTGTTTTTT.